Each of the 16 T cell receptor beta chains below was sequenced from the same sample in a study of T cell repertoires in cytomegalovirus infection. One entry per CDR3 protein results from TCRdb running MiXCR on the reads. Of about 740,000 distinct CDR3 sequences listed, less than 40% were seen once; the top ten hold around 3%. Sequenced: PBMCs. Receptor source: a human donor in good health (CMV status not recorded). Some clones in this sample may be carry-over from other donors' samples.

On this clonotype: As the CDR3 is not closed by the conserved phenylalanine or tryptophan, this likely results from a read error. The genes are TRBV5-5 and TRBJ2-7; 10 bases agree with TRBD2. From germline, CDR1 is SGHKS and CDR2 YYEKEE (reference sequence). Trimming cost V 3 bases and J 4 bases; bases outside gene matches: 10. The CDR3 totals 16 residues. The CDR3 loop reads CASSSSGRVKLYEQYL. The CDR3 DNA is TGTGCCAGCAGCTCTAGCGGGAGAGTGAAATTGTACGAGCAGTACTTA.

The chain carries TRBV2 and TRBJ2-1; perhaps TRBD1 as D (6 bases). V was clipped by 6 bases and J by 6 bases, with 12 bases between them. Germline V gene lookup returns CDR1 SNHLY and CDR2 FYNNEI. This CDR3 is 13 amino acids long. The CDR3 DNA reads as TGTGCCAGCAGGGGGGCCAGGGGCAATGAGCAGTTCTTC. It encodes CASRGARGNEQFF.

The genes are TRBV7-6 and TRBJ1-2; 7 bases fit TRBD1. The CDR3 runs 14 residues. Unmatched junction bases numbered 8, after V lost 2 bases and J lost 8 bases. CDR1 is SGHVS and CDR2 is FNYEAQ in the germline V gene. In nucleotides, the CDR3 is TGTGCCAGCAGCTTATCCGGGACAGAAACCGGCTACACCTTC. Translated: CASSLSGTETGYTF. Full variable domain (rest looked up from reference TRBV7-6 and TRBJ1-2): GAGVSQSPRYKVTKRGQDVALRCDPISGHVSLYWYRQALGQGPEFLTYFNYEAQQDKSGLPNDRFSAERPEGSISTLTIQRTEQRDSAMYRCASSLSGTETGYTFGSGTRLTVV.

In regard to this clonotype: With a much larger clone just one base away, this may be a read error. The rearrangement links TRBV6-6 to TRBJ1-6, with 8 bases lining up with TRBD1. The germline CDR1 and CDR2 sequences are MNHNY and SVGAGI (reference sequence). This CDR3 spans 12 amino acids. V shed 6 bases, J shed 9 bases, and the junction held 1 base outside the gene matches. CDR3 protein: CASRDRGSPLHF. CDR3 sequence (DNA): TGTGCCAGCAGAGACAGGGGTTCACCCCTCCACTTT.

The DNA for the CDR3 is TGCAGTGCTTTATCACGGAATGAGCAGTTCTTC. This encodes CSALSRNEQFF. This chain joins TRBV20-1 and TRBJ2-1; no clear D gene. The V gene lost 5 bases and the J gene lost 7 bases, with 9 bases spanning the gap. This CDR3 has 11 residues. Germline-derived CDR1 and CDR2 are DFQATT and SNEGSKA (reference sequence).

The chain has TRBV7-6 and TRBJ1-2; 11 bases are a match to TRBD1. V lost 1 base and J lost 7; bases outside the gene matches: 11. The CDR3 is 17 residues long. Germline values: CDR1 SGHVS, CDR2 FNYEAQ. In DNA, the CDR3 is TGTGCCAGCAGCTTAGGAGGAGAAGGACAGGGGGCTACTGGCTACACCTTC. It is translated as CASSLGGEGQGATGYTF.

This chain connects TRBV12-3 or TRBV12-4 to TRBJ2-1; TRBD2 aligns across 10 bases. This CDR3 contains 17 residues. V was clipped by 6 bases and J by 1 base; unmatched bases: 9. The CDR3, as DNA: TGTGCCAGCAGCAAGCTGGCACTAGCGGGGTCCTACAATGAGCAGTTCTTC. Its protein product is CASSKLALAGSYNEQFF.

This chain uses TRBV14 with TRBJ2-3; 8 positions agree with TRBD2. Germline values: CDR1 SGHDN, CDR2 FVKESK. The CDR3 covers 16 residues. J gave up 0 bases and V 5 bases, and 7 bases lay outside the gene matches. CDR3 loop: CASSFRSGASTDTQYF. For the CDR3, the DNA is TGTGCCAGCAGCTTTCGTAGCGGGGCTAGCACAGATACGCAGTATTTT.

This clonotype was recorded a few times. The chain couples TRBV14 to TRBJ2-6; weak D call: TRBD1 (5 bases). Germline V gene lookup returns CDR1 SGHDN and CDR2 FVKESK. Trimming shortened V by 4 bases and J by 3 bases, and 7 bases separated the two germline ends. The CDR3 is made up of 14 amino acids. The CDR3 loop reads CASSPRDGANVLTF. The DNA for the CDR3 is TGTGCCAGCAGCCCCAGGGATGGGGCCAACGTCCTGACTTTC. The full variable domain, completed using reference TRBV14 and TRBJ2-6, is EAGVTQFPSHSVIEKGQTVTLRCDPISGHDNLYWYRRVMGKEIKFLLHFVKESKQDESGMPNNRFLAERTGGTYSTLKVQPAELEDSGVYFCASSPRDGANVLTFGAGSRLTVL.

This clonotype was seen a handful of times. The CDR3 sequence is CASSLAPGLGETQYF. The CDR3 DNA reads as TGTGCCAGCAGCTTGGCTCCGGGGCTTGGGGAGACCCAGTACTTC. This sequence joins TRBV5-6 and TRBJ2-5; the D gene could be TRBD1 or TRBD2 (5 bases each). The CDR3 runs 15 residues. Trimming stripped 0 bases from V and 5 bases from J, with 14 bases between. The germline CDR1 and CDR2 sequences are SGHDT and YYEEEE.

V and J are TRBV6-4 and TRBJ2-3, with TRBD2 matching over 9 bases. The germline gives CDR1 MRHNA, CDR2 SNTAGT. V lost 3 bases and J lost 4; bases outside the gene matches: 17. This CDR3 is 19 amino acids long. CDR3 in DNA: TGTGCCAGCAGTGAGGGGCTGGGAAGGGGACTAGCCCGACCAGATACGCAGTATTTT. It encodes CASSEGLGRGLARPDTQYF.

The V call is TRBV6-1, the J call TRBJ2-5; 10 bases are a match to TRBD2. Germline lookup yields CDR1 MNHNS and CDR2 SASEGT. V shed 5 bases and J 1 base; nucleotides not matched to a gene: 10. The CDR3 loop spans 17 amino acids. In nucleotides, the CDR3 is TGTGCCAGCAGTTACGCACTAGCGGGACTATTCCAAGAGACCCAGTACTTC. Translating gives CASSYALAGLFQETQYF.

The sample holds many counts of this clonotype. The chain is built from TRBV7-2 and TRBJ2-1; D might be TRBD1 (6 bases). The CDR3 is 14 amino acids. CDR1 and CDR2 from the germline V gene are SGHTA and FQGNSA. The V end was cut by 2 bases, the J end by 6 bases, with 11 bases between. The CDR3 sequence: CASSLRTVTNEQFF. In nucleotides, the CDR3 is TGTGCCAGCAGCTTACGGACAGTTACCAATGAGCAGTTCTTC.

J is TRBJ1-1 and V is TRBV19; no clear D. The length of the CDR3 is 13 residues. V was pared by 3 bases and J by 7 bases, with 12 bases between. Germline loops: CDR1 LNHDA, CDR2 SQIVND (reference sequence). CDR3 sequence reads: CASSIERKGEAFF. In DNA form, the CDR3 reads TGTGCCAGTAGTATCGAGCGCAAGGGTGAAGCTTTCTTT. Full variable domain (rest looked up from reference TRBV19 and TRBJ1-1): DGGITQSPKYLFRKEGQNVTLSCEQNLNHDAMYWYRQDPGQGLRLIYYSQIVNDFQKGDIAEGYSVSREKKESFPLTVTSAQKNPTAFYLCASSIERKGEAFFGQGTRLTVV.

This clonotype was found a few times. The CDR3 is CASSFGTGVPYEQYF. The CDR3 nucleotides are TGTGCCAGCAGTTTTGGGACAGGAGTACCCTACGAGCAGTACTTC. The rearrangement uses TRBV28 and TRBJ2-7, with 8 nucleotides matching TRBD1. The junction had 6 bases not matched to a gene; V was cut back by 3 bases and J by 2 bases. The V gene's germline CDR1 is MDHEN and CDR2 SYDVKM. This CDR3 region has 15 residues.

The V call is TRBV23-1, the J call TRBJ2-7, with D unclear. TRBV23-1 is designated an ORF whose function remains uncertain. The length of the CDR3 is 15 residues. V shed 2 bases and J shed 1 base, with 12 bases lying between them. Here the CDR3 DNA reads TGCGCCAGCAGTCAACGGGCCATAGCTTCCTACGAGCAGTACTTC. It encodes CASSQRAIASYEQYF.